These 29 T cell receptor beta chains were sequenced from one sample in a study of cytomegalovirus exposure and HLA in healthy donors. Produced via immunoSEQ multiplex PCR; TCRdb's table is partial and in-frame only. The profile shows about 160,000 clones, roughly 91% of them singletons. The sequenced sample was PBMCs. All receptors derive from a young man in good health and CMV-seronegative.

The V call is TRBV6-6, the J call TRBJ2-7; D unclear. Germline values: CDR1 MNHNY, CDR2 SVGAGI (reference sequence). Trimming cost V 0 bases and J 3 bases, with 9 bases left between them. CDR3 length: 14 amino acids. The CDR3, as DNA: TGTGCCAGCAGTTACTCGGTGGATCACTACGAGCAGTACGTC. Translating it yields CASSYSVDHYEQYV.

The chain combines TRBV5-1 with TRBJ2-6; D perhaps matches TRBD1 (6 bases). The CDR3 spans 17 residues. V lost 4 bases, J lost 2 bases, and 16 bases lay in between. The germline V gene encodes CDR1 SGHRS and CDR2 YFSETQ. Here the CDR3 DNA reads TGCGCCAGCAGCATCCAGGGGAACCGTCCTGGGGCCAACGTCCTGACTTTC. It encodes CASSIQGNRPGANVLTF.

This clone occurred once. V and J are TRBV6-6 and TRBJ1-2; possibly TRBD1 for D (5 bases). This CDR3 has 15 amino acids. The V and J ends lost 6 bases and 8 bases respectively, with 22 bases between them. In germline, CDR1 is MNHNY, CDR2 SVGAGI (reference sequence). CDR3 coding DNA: TGTGCCAGCAGGAATCCACAGGTCATCCATGGAGGCTACACCTTC. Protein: CASRNPQVIHGGYTF.

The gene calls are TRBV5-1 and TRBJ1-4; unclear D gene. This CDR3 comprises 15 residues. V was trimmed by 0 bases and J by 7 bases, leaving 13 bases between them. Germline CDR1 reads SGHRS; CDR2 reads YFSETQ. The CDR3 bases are TGCGCCAGCAGCTTGGGATCGCAGGCAGTTGAAAAACTGTTTTTT. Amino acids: CASSLGSQAVEKLFF.

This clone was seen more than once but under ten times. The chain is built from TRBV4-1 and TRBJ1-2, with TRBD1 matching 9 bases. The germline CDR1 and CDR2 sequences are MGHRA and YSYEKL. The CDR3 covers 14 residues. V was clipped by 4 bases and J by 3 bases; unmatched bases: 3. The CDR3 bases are TGCGCCAGCAGCCTCACAGGGGGCGACTATGGCTACACCTTC. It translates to CASSLTGGDYGYTF.

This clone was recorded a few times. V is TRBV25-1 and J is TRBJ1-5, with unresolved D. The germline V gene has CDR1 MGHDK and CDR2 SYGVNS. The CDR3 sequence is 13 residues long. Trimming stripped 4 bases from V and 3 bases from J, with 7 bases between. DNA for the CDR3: TGTGCCAGCAGTGGCGAATACAATCAGCCCCAGCATTTT. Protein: CASSGEYNQPQHF.

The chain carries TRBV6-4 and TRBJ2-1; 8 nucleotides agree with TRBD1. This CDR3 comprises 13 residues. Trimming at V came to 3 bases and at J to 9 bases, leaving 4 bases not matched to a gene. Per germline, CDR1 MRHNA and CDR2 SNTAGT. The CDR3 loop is CASSEQGVGEQFF. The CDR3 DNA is TGTGCCAGCAGTGAACAGGGGGTCGGTGAGCAGTTCTTC.

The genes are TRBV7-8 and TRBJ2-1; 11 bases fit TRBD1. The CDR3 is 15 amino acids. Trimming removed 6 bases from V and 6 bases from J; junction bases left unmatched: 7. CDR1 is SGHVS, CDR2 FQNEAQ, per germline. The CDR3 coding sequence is TGTGCCAGCAGACTTGGACAGGGGGCGGGCAATGAGCAGTTCTTC. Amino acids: CASRLGQGAGNEQFF.

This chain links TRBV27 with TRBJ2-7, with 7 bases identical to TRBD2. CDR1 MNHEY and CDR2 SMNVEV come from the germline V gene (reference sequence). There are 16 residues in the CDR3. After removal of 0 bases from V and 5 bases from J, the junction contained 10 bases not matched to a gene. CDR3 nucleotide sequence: TGTGCCAGCAGTTTATCGATACAGCGGGAAGTACACGAGCAGTACTTC. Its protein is CASSLSIQREVHEQYF.

In DNA form, the CDR3 reads TGCGCCAGCAGCCCAGGACAGAATAGCAATCAGCCCCAGCATTTT. This codes for CASSPGQNSNQPQHF. This chain connects TRBV4-1 to TRBJ1-5, with a tentative D call TRBD1 (6 bases). The length of the CDR3 is 15 residues. Between the trimmed V and J ends, which lost 4 bases and 0 bases, there was a span of 10 bases. Germline V lookup: CDR1 MGHRA, CDR2 YSYEKL.

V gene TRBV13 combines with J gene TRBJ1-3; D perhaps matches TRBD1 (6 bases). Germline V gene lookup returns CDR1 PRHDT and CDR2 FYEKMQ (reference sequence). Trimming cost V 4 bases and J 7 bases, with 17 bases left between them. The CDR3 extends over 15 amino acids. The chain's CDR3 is CASSSRTVVWNTIYF. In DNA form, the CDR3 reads TGTGCCAGCAGCTCAAGGACAGTAGTGTGGAACACCATATATTTT.

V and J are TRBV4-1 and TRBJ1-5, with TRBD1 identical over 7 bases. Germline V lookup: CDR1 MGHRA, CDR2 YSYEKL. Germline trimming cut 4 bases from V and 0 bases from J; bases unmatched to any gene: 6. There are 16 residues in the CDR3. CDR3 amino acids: CASSRQTGYSNQPQHF. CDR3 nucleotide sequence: TGCGCCAGCAGCCGGCAGACAGGGTATAGCAATCAGCCCCAGCATTTT.

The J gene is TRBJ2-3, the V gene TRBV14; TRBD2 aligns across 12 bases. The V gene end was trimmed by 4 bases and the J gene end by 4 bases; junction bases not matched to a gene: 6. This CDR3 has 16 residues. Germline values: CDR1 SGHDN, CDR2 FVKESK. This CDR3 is CASSLIRTSGADTQYF. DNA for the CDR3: TGTGCCAGCAGCCTTATCAGGACTAGCGGGGCAGATACGCAGTATTTT. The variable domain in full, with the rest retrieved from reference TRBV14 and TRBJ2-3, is EAGVTQFPSHSVIEKGQTVTLRCDPISGHDNLYWYRRVMGKEIKFLLHFVKESKQDESGMPNNRFLAERTGGTYSTLKVQPAELEDSGVYFCASSLIRTSGADTQYFGPGTRLTVL.

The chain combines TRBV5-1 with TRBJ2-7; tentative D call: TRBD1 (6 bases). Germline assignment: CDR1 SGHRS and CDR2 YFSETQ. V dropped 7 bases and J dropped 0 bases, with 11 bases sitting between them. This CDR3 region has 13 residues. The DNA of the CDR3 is TGCGCCAGCTCCACAGGGAGCTCCTACGAGCAGTACTTC. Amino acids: CASSTGSSYEQYF.

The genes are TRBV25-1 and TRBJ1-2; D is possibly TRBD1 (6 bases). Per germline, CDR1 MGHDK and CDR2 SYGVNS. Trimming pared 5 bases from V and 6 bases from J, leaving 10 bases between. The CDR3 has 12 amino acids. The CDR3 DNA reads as TGTGCCAGCAGTCCCCAGGGGAATGGCTACACCTTC. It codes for CASSPQGNGYTF.

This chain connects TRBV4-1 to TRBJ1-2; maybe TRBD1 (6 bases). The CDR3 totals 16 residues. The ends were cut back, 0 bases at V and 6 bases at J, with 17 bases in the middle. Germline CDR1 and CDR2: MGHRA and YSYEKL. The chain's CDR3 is CASSQDVIGGADGYTF. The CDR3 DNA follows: TGCGCCAGCAGCCAAGACGTGATAGGGGGGGCTGATGGCTACACCTTC.

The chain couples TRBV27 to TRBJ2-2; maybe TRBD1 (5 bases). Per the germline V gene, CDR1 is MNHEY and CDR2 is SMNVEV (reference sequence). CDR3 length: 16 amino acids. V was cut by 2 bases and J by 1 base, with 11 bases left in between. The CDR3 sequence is CASSLPGPLNTGELFF. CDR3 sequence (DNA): TGTGCCAGCAGTTTACCAGGGCCCTTGAACACCGGGGAGCTGTTTTTT.

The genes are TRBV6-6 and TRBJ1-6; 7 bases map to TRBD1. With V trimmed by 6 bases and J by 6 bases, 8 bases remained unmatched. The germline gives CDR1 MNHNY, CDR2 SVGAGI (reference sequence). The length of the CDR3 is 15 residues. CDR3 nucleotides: TGTGCCAGCAGACGCGACAGGGCGGCTAATTCACCCCTCCACTTT. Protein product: CASRRDRAANSPLHF.

CDR3 nucleotide sequence: TGTGCCAGCAGGACGGACACAAACTACGAGCAGTACTTC. Residues: CASRTDTNYEQYF. The J gene is TRBJ2-7, the V gene TRBV6-1; D is possibly TRBD1 (5 bases). Germline loops: CDR1 MNHNS, CDR2 SASEGT. There are 13 residues in the CDR3. Trimming took off 6 bases at V and 3 bases at J, with 12 bases between the two ends.

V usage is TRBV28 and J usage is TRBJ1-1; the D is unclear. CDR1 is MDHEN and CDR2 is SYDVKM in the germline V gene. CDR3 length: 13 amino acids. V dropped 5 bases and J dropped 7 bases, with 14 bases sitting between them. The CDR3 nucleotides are TGTGCCAGCAGTGCGGGAGCTGAATTTGAAGCTTTCTTT. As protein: CASSAGAEFEAFF.

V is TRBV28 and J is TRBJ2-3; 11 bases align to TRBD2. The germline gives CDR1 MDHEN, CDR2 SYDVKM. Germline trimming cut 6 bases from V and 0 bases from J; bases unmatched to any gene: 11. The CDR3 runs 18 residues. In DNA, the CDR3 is TGTGCCAGCAGCCATGGTGGGGCTAGCGGGAGGAGCACAGATACGCAGTATTTT. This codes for CASSHGGASGRSTDTQYF.

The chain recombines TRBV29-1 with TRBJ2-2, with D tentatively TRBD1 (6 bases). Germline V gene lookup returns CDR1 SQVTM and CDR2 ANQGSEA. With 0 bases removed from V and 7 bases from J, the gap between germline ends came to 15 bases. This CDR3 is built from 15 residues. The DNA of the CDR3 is TGCAGCGTTGAAGATGTCGCAGGGGATGTCGGGGAGCTGTTTTTT. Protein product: CSVEDVAGDVGELFF.

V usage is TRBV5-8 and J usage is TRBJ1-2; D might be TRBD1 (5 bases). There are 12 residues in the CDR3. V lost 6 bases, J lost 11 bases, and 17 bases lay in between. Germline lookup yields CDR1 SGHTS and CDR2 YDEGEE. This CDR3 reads CASKRDSRIYTF. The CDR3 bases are TGTGCCAGCAAACGGGACTCTAGGATTTACACCTTC.

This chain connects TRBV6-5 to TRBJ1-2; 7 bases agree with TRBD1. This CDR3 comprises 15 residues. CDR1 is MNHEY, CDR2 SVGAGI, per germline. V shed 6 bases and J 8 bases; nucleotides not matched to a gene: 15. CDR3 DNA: TGTGCCAGCAGCCGCCTTGACAGGGATCGGAAAGGCTACACCTTC. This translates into CASSRLDRDRKGYTF.

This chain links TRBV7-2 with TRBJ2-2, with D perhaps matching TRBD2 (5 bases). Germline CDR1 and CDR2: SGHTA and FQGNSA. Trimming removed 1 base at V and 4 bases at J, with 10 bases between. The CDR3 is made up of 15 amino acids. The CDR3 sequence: CASSLEGRGTGELFF. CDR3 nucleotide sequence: TGTGCCAGCAGCTTAGAAGGTCGGGGCACCGGGGAGCTGTTTTTT.

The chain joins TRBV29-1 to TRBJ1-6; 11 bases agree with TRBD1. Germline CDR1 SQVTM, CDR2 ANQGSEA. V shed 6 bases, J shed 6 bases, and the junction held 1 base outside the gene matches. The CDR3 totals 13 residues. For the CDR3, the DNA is TGCAGCGTGGGGACAGGGGGTAATTCACCCCTCCACTTT. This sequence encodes CSVGTGGNSPLHF. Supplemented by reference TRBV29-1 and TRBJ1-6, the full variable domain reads SAVISQKPSRDICQRGTSLTIQCQVDSQVTMMFWYRQQPGQSLTLIATANQGSEATYESGFVIDKFPISRPNLTFSTLTVSNMSPEDSSIYLCSVGTGGNSPLHFGNGTRLTVT.

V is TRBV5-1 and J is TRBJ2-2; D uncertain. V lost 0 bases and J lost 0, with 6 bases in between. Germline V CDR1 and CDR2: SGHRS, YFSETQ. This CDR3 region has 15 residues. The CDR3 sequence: CASSLVATNTGELFF. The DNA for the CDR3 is TGCGCCAGCAGCTTGGTTGCTACGAACACCGGGGAGCTGTTTTTT.

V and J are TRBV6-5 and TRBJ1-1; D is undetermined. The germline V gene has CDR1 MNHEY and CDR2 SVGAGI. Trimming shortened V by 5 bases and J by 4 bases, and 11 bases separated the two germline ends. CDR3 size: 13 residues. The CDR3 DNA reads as TGTGCCAGCAGTGACCGGGTCCTCACTGAAGCTTTCTTT. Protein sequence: CASSDRVLTEAFF.

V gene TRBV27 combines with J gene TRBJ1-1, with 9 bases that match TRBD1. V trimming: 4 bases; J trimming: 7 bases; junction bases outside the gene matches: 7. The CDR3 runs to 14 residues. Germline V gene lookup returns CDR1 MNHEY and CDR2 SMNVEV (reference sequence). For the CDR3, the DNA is TGTGCCAGCAGTTCAGGACAGGGGTGGAGTGAAGCTTTCTTT. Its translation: CASSSGQGWSEAFF.